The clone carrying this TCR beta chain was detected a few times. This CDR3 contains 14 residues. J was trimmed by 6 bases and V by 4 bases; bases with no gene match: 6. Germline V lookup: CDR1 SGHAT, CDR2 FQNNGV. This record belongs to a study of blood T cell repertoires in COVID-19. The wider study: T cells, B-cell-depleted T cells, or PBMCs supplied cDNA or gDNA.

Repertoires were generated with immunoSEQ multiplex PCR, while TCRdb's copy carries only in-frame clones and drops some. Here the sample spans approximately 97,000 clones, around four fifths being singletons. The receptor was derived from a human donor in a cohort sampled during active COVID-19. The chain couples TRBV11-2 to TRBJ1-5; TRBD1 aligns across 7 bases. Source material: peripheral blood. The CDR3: CASSSGQAGQPQHF. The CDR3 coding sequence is TGTGCCAGCAGCTCCGGACAGGCCGGTCAGCCCCAGCATTTT.